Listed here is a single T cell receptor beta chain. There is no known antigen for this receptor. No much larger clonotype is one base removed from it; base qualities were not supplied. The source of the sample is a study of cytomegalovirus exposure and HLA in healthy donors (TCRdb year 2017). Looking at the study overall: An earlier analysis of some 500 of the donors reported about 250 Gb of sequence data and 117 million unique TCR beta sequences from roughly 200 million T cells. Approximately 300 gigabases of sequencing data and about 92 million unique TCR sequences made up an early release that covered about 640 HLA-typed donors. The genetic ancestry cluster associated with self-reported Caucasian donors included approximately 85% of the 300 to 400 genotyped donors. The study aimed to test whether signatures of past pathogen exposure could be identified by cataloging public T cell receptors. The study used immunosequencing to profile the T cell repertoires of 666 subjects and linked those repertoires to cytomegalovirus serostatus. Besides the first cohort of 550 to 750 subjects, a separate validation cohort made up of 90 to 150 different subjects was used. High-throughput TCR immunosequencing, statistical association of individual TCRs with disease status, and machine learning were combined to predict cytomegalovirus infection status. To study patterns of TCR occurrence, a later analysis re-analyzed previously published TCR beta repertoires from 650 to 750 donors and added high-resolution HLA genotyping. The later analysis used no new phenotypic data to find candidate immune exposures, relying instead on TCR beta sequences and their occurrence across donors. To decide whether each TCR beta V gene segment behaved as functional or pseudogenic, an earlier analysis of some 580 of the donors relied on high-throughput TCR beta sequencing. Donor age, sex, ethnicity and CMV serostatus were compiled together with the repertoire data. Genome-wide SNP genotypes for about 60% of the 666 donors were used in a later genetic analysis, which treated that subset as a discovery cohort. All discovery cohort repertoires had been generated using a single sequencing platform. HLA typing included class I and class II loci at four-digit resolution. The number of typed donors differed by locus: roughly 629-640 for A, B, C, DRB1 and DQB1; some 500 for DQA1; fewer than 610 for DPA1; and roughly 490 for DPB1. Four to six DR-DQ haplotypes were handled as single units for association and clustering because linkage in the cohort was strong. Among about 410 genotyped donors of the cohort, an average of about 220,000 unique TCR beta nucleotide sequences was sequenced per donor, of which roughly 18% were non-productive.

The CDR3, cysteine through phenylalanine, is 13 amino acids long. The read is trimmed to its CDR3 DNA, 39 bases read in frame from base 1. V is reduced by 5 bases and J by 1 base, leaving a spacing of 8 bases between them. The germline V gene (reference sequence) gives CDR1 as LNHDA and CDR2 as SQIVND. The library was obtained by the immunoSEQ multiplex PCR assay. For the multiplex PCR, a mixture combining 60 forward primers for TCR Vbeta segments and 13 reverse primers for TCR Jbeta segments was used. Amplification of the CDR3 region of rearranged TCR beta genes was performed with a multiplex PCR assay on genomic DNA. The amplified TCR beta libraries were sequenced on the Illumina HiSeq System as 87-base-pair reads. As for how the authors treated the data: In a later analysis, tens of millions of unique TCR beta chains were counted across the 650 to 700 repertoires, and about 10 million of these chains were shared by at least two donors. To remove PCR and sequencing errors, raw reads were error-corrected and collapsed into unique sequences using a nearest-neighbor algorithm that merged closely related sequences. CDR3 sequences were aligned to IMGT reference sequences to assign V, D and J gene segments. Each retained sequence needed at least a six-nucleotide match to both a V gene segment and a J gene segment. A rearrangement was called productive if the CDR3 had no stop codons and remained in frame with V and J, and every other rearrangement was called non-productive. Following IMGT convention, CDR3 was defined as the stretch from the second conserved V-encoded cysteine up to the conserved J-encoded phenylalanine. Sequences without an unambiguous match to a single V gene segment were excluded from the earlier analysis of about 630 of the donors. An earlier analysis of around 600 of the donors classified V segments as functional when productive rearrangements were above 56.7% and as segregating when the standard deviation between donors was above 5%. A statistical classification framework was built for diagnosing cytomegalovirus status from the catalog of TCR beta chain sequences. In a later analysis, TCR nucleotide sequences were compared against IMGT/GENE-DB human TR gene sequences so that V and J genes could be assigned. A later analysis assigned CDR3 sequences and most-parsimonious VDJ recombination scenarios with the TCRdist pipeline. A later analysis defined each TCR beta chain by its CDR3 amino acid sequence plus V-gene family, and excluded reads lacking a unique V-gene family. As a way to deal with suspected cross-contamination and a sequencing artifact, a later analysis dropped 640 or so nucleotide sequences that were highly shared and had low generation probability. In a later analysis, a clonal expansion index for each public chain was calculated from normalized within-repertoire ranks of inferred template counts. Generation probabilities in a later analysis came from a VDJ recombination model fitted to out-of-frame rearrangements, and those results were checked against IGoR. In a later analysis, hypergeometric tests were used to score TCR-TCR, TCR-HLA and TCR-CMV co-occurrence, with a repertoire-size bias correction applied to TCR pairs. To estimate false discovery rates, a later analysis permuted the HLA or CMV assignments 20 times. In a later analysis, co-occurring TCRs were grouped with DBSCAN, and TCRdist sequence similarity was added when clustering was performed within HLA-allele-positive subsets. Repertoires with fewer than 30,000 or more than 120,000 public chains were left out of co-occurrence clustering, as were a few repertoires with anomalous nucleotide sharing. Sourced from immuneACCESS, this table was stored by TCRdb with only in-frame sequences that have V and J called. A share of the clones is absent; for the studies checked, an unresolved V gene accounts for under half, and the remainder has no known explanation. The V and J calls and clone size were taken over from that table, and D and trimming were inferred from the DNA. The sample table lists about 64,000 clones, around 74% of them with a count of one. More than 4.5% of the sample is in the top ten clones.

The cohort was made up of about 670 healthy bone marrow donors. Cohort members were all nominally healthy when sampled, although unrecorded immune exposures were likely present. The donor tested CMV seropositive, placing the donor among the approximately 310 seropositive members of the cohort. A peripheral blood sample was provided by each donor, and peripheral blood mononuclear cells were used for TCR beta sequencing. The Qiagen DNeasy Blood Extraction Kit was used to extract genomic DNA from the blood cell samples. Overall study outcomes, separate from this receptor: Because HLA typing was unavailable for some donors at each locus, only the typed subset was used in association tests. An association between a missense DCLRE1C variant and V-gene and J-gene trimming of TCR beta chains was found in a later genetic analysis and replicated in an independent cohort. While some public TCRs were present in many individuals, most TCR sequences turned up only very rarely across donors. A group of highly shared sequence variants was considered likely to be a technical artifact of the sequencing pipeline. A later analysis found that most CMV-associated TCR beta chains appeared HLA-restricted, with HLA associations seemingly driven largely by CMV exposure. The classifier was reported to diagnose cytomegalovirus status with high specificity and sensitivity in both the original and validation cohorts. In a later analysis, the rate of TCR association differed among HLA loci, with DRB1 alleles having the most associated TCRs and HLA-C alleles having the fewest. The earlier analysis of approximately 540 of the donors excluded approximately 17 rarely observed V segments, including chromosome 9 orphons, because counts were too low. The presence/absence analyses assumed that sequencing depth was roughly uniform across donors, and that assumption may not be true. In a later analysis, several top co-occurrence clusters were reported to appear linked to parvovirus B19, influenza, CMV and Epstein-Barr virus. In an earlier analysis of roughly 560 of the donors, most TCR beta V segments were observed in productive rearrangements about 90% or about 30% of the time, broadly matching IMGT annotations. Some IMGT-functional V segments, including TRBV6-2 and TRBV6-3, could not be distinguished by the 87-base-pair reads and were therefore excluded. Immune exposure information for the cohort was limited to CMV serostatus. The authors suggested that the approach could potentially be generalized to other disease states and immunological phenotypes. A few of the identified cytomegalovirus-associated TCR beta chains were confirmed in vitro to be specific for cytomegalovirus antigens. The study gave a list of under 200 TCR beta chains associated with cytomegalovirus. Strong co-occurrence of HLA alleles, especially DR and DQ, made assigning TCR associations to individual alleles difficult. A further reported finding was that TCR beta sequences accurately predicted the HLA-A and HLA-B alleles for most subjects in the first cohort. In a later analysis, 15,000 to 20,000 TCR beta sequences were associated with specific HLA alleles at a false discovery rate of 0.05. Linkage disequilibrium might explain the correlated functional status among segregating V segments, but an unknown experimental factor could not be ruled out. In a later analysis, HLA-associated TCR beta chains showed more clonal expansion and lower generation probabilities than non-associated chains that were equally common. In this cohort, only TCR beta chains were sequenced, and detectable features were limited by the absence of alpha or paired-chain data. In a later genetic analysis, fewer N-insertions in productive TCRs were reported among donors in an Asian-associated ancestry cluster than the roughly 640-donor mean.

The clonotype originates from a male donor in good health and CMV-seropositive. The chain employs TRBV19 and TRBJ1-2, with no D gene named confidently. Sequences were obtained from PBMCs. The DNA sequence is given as TGTGCCAGTAGTTGGAGGGATAACTATGGCTACACCTTC. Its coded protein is CASSWRDNYGYTF.